This TCR beta chain stems from a study of response to subunit inactivated influenza vaccine. The V and J ends lost 0 bases and 2 bases respectively, with 8 bases between them. CDR1 and CDR2 from the germline V gene are SGDLS and YYNGEE. The CDR3 covers 14 residues. This clonotype was seen a few times. What it recognizes is unknown. TCRdb re-called the RT-PCR reads through MiXCR, storing one row per CDR3 protein. The sample lists 700,000 to 800,000 distinct CDR3 sequences; about a fifth were seen once. Whole-study findings and limits: Every seasonal influenza vaccination brings in few new T cells, the authors suggested.

This chain uses TRBV9 with TRBJ2-5; D uncertain. This sample comprised PBMCs from blood, obtained around 5 days after vaccination. The sequence came from a man aged 50 to 59 who received an inactivated influenza vaccine. The CDR3 loop reads CASSVDVTQETQYF. The DNA of the CDR3 is TGTGCCAGCAGCGTAGATGTGACTCAAGAGACCCAGTACTTC. The whole variable domain, filled in from reference TRBV9 and TRBJ2-5, reads DSGVTQTPKHLITATGQRVTLRCSPRSGDLSVYWYQQSLDQGLQFLIQYYNGEERAKGNILERFSAQQFPDLHSELNLSSLELGDSALYFCASSVDVTQETQYFGPGTRLLVL.